This TCR beta chain was observed in a study of post-analysis software for immune sequencing data. Unique molecular identifiers were carried by the TCR beta cDNA libraries. TCRdb re-analysed the PCR reads in MiXCR, keeping a single row per CDR3 protein. This sample carries about 430,000 distinct CDR3 sequences, about 39% of them seen once, and the ten largest clones take approximately 7.7%. Findings of the study overall: Patients used several TRBV segments, including TRBV5-6, TRBV5-1 and TRBV20-1, more often than controls.

V gave up 0 bases and J gave up 4 bases; unmatched junction bases: 6. CDR1 and CDR2 from the germline V gene are MNHEY and SVGAGI. This CDR3 comprises 16 residues. With respect to this clonotype: Antigen specificity is unknown.

Input material: blood. The chain combines TRBV6-5 with TRBJ2-5; 9 bases match TRBD1. The sequence came from a girl between 2 and 10 years old with multiple sclerosis. The CDR3 here is CASSYSNRGQGETQYF. CDR3 sequence (DNA): TGTGCCAGCAGTTACTCGAACAGGGGGCAGGGAGAGACCCAGTACTTC.